In its sample, the clone carrying this T cell receptor (beta chain) was seen once. The CDR3 spans 13 residues. Germline-derived CDR1 and CDR2 are MNHNY and SVGAGI (reference sequence). The germline V and J ends were trimmed by 2 bases and 7 bases, with 9 bases remaining between them. The data derive from a study of blood T cell repertoires in COVID-19. Overall study: Donors in the United States, Italy and Spain gave samples during acute or convalescent COVID-19. T cells, B-cell-depleted T cells, or PBMCs supplied cDNA or gDNA.

Under the authors' procedure: Cell counts per sample came from amplifying reference gene primers. Method: immunoSEQ multiplex PCR; TCRdb's copy keeps in-frame clones and lacks some. That table furnishes V, J and clone size, whereas the DNA furnished D and trimming. Of about 300,000 clones in the sample, around 82% were seen once. This clonotype originated in a woman aged 45-65 years who had recovered from COVID-19. The specimen was peripheral blood. V usage is TRBV6-6 and J usage is TRBJ1-3, with a tentative D call TRBD1 (5 bases). As DNA, the CDR3 is TGTGCCAGCAGTTACGGGGCCGGGAACACCATATATTTT. It encodes CASSYGAGNTIYF.